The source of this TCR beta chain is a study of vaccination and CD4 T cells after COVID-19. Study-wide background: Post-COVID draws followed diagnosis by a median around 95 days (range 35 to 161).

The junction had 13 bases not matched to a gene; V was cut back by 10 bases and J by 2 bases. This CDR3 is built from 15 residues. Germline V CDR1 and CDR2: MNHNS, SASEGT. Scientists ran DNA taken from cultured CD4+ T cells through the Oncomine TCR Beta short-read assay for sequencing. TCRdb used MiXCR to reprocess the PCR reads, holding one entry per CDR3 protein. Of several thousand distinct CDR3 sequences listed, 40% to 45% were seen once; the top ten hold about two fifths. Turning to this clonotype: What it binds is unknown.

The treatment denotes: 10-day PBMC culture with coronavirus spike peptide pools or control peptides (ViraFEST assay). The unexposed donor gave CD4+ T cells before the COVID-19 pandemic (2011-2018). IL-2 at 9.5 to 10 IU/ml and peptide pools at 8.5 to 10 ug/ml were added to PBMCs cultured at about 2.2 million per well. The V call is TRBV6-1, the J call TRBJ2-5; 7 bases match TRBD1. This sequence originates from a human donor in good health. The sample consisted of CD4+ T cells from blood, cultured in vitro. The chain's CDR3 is CATLKGALGQETQYF. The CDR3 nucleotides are TGTGCCACTCTTAAGGGGGCATTGGGGCAAGAGACCCAGTACTTC.